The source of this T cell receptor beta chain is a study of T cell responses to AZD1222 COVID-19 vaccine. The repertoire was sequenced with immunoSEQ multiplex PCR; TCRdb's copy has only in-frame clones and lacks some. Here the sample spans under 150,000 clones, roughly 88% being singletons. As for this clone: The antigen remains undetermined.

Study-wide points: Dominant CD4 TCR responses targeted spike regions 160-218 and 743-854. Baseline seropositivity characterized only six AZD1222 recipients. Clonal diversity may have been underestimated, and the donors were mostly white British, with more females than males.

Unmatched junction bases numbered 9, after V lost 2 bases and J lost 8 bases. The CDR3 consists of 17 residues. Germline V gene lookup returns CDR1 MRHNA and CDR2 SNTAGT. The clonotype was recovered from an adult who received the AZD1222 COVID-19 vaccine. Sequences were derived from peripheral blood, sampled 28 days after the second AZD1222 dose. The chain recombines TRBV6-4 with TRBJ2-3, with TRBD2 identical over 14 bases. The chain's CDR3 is CASSDRGTSGRRGTQYF. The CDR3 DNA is TGTGCCAGCAGTGACCGAGGGACTAGCGGGAGAAGGGGTACGCAGTATTTT.